A single T cell receptor beta chain is shown here with its context. CDR3 length equals 20 residues. The ends lost 1 base at V and 1 base at J; junction bases unmatched: 13. Per germline, CDR1 LGHNA and CDR2 YNFKEQ. Clones were sequenced by immunoSEQ multiplex PCR, and TCRdb holds only the in-frame ones, with some missing. This sample has 70,000 to 95,000 clones, with roughly 85% found just once. The sample originates from a study of blood T cell repertoires in COVID-19. Sequencing used peripheral blood. J is TRBJ2-6 and V is TRBV4-2; 7 nucleotides line up with TRBD2. This sequence was found in a woman aged 55-69 years with acute or convalescent COVID-19. Written as DNA, the CDR3 is TGTGCCAGCAGCCAAGCCTCCCTGGGGGGGTATCCGTCTGGGGCCAACGTCCTGACTTTC. Its protein product is CASSQASLGGYPSGANVLTF.